This T cell receptor (beta chain) came from a study of T cells in Graves' hyperthyroidism and ophthalmopathy. Study-level findings and limits: The model foresaw ophthalmopathy a median around seven months prior to onset.

Patients aged 18 to 65 had newly diagnosed hyperthyroidism that had lasted under 2 months. Diagnoses rested on clinical symptoms, serum thyroxine and TRAb, thyroid ultrasound and orbital computed tomography. The CDR3 extends over 15 amino acids. V lost 1 base to trimming and J lost 3 bases, with 11 bases between them. CDR1 SEHNR and CDR2 FQNEAQ come from the germline V gene (reference sequence). RNA transcripts served as the template for amplifying TCR beta CDR3 regions. HTBI primers were used for first-round RT-PCR of the TCR CDR3. TCRdb independently ran MiXCR on the multiplex PCR reads; one entry per CDR3 protein. Seen here are a few hundred thousand distinct CDR3 sequences, 14% to 15% observed once, and the top ten hold 32%. This clonotype was counted a few times. As yet, its antigen is unknown.

The genes are TRBV7-9 and TRBJ2-3; TRBD2 is a possible D gene (6 bases). The TCR sequence derives from a woman in her twenties or thirties with Graves' hyperthyroidism. The specimen sequenced was blood. DNA of the CDR3: TGTGCCAGCAGCTTAGTGAGGGCGGGGACAGATACGCAGTATTTT. Its protein product is CASSLVRAGTDTQYF.